This T cell receptor (beta chain) stems from a study of blood T cell repertoires in COVID-19. For the study at large: From the United States, Italy and Spain came samples of acute and convalescent COVID-19. In each case, the material was cDNA or gDNA derived from T cells, B-cell-depleted T cells, or PBMCs.

Germline lookup yields CDR1 SEHNR and CDR2 FQNEAQ (reference sequence). The CDR3 runs to 13 residues. The germline V and J ends were trimmed by 1 base and 7 bases, with 10 bases remaining between them. The repertoire was sequenced with immunoSEQ multiplex PCR; TCRdb's copy has only in-frame clones and lacks some. The sample lists about 140,000 clones, approximately 83% occurring once. The clonotype comes from a woman aged 60-70 years with acute or convalescent COVID-19. The specimen was peripheral blood. This chain links TRBV7-9 with TRBJ1-2; D not certain. Here the CDR3 reads CASSLDSFSGYTF. For the CDR3, the DNA is TGTGCCAGCAGCTTAGACAGCTTCTCTGGCTACACCTTC.